The TCR beta chain under discussion was sequenced for a study of blood T cell repertoires in COVID-19. In the study overall: COVID-19 samples from acute and convalescent phases originated in the United States, Italy and Spain. PBMCs, B-cell-depleted T cells, or T cells were the source of the cDNA or gDNA that made up the material.

Study processing details: The assay estimated nucleated cells by amplifying reference gene primers. The table came from immunoSEQ multiplex PCR; TCRdb's copy has only in-frame clones and leaves some out. Clone size and the V and J calls come from that table; the DNA yielded D and trimming. The repertoire holds just over 650,000 clones, with about 87% as singletons. The germline V gene has CDR1 MRHNA and CDR2 SNTAGT. After removal of 6 bases from V and 5 bases from J, the junction contained 8 bases not matched to a gene. The length of the CDR3 is 15 residues. Specimen: peripheral blood. The J gene is TRBJ1-5, the V gene TRBV6-4, with TRBD1 matching over 9 bases. This TCR came from a woman aged 18-29 years with acute or convalescent COVID-19. The CDR3 reads CASSQTGGADQPQHF. CDR3 DNA: TGTGCCAGCAGCCAGACAGGGGGTGCGGATCAGCCCCAGCATTTT.